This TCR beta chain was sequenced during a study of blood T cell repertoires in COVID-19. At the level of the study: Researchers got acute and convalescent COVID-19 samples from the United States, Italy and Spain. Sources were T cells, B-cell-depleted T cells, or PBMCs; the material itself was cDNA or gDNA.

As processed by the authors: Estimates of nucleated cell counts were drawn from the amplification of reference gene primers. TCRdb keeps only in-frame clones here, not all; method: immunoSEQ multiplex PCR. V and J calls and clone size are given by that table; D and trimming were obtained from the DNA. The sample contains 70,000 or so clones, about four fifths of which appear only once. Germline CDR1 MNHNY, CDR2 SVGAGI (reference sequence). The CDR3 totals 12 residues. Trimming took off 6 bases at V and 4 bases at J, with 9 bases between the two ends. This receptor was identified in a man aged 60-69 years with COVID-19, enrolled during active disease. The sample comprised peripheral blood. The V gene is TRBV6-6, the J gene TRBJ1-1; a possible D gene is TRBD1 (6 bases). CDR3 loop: CASSPDSTEAFF. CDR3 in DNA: TGTGCCAGCAGCCCGGACAGCACTGAAGCTTTCTTT.